The 8 T cell receptor beta chains in this list originate from one sample, sequenced in a study of shared clonotypes between healthy human individuals. Only CD45RO-negative cells positively selected for CCR7 counted as naive CD8 cells, so terminally differentiated effector memory CD45RA+ cells were excluded. Here immunoSEQ multiplex PCR was the method, and the copy in TCRdb shows in-frame clones only, minus some. The sample carries 1.5 million to 2.5 million clones, around 96% recorded once. Source material: naive CD8+ T cells sorted from blood. The source is a man younger than 35 in good health.

Here the CDR3 DNA reads TGTGCCAGCAGCTTGCGTTTGGTCCAAGCCTACGAGCAGTACTTC. Encoded protein: CASSLRLVQAYEQYF. The rearrangement uses TRBV5-7 and TRBJ2-7; D uncertain. TRBV5-7 is treated as an ORF (open reading frame) with a function not yet certain. The CDR3 has 15 residues. V lost 1 base and J lost 2, with 13 bases in between.

This rearrangement joins TRBV21-1 to TRBJ2-7. TRBV21-1 is tagged as a pseudogene. The CDR3 has 17 residues. The DNA for the CDR3 is TGTGCCAGCAGCAAAGCCCGGGGCGTTCCTAAGCCCTACGAGCAGTACTTC. Amino acid sequence: CASSKARGVPKPYEQYF.

The V call is TRBV4-3, the J call TRBJ2-2, with 9 bases identical to TRBD2. Germline CDR1 is LGHNA and CDR2 is YSLEER. The CDR3 spans 16 residues. The V and J ends lost 1 base and 5 bases, in that order; junction bases with no gene match: 5. In nucleotides, the CDR3 is TGCGCCAGCAGCCAAGTAGCGGGAGAATGGACCGGGGAGCTGTTTTTT. Translated: CASSQVAGEWTGELFF.

V is TRBV5-4 and J is TRBJ1-6, with D maybe TRBD1 (5 bases). The CDR3 covers 15 residues. The V gene lost 6 bases and the J gene lost 7 bases, with 17 bases spanning the gap. Germline V gives CDR1 SGHNT, CDR2 YYREEE (reference sequence). The CDR3 nucleotides are TGTGCCAGCACCCCCGACGGGGGGAGCAATTCACCCCTCCACTTT. Translation gives CASTPDGGSNSPLHF.

This rearrangement joins TRBV4-1 to TRBJ2-7; TRBD2 might be the D (5 bases). Germline values: CDR1 MGHRA, CDR2 YSYEKL. This CDR3 region has 15 residues. V gave up 0 bases and J gave up 5 bases, with 14 bases separating them. Here the CDR3 reads CASSQDRAAGNEQYF. In DNA form, the CDR3 reads TGCGCCAGCAGCCAAGATAGAGCCGCCGGGAACGAGCAGTACTTC.

CDR3 region: CAISDQTGGYETQYF. Here the CDR3 DNA reads TGTGCCATCAGTGACCAGACAGGGGGCTATGAGACCCAGTACTTC. The V and J genes are TRBV10-3 and TRBJ2-5; 10 nucleotides align to TRBD1. J lost 5 bases, V lost 3 bases, and 6 bases had no gene match. Looked up from germline, CDR1 is ENHRY and CDR2 is SYGVKD. This CDR3 is built from 15 residues.

The chain links TRBV5-1 to TRBJ2-1; 8 bases are shared with TRBD2. The CDR3 has 14 residues. The J segment lost 8 bases and the V segment lost 1 base, leaving 5 bases of the junction unmatched. The germline gives CDR1 SGHRS, CDR2 YFSETQ. The CDR3 DNA is TGCGCCAGCAGCTTGAAAGCGGGAGAAGATGAGCAGTTCTTC. Translated, it gives CASSLKAGEDEQFF.

The chain carries TRBV25-1 and TRBJ1-6, with D tentatively TRBD1 (5 bases). This CDR3 spans 16 amino acids. Germline CDR1 reads MGHDK; CDR2 reads SYGVNS. V was trimmed by 8 bases and J by 8 bases, leaving 22 bases between them. The CDR3 loop is CASGDPGRWEDSPLHF. CDR3 sequence (DNA): TGTGCCAGCGGAGACCCGGGGCGGTGGGAAGATTCACCCCTCCACTTT. Based on the CDR3 plus reference TRBV25-1 and TRBJ1-6, the full variable domain is EADIYQTPRYLVIGTGKKITLECSQTMGHDKMYWYQQDPGMELHLIHYSYGVNSTEKGDLSSESTVSRIRTEHFPLTLESARPSHTSQYLCASGDPGRWEDSPLHFGNGTRLTVT.